There are a few counts of the clone carrying this T cell receptor (beta chain). Study processing details: Counts of nucleated cells, estimated from reference gene primer amplification, were obtained. Repertoires were generated with immunoSEQ multiplex PCR, while TCRdb's copy carries only in-frame clones and drops some. V, J and clone size are taken as reported in that table, and D and trimming were inferred from the DNA itself. The sample carries about 190,000 clones, 70% to 85% recorded once. Germline V gene sequence: CDR1 KGHSH, CDR2 LQKENI. This CDR3 spans 15 amino acids. V shed 2 bases and J 7 bases; nucleotides not matched to a gene: 10. The sample comes from a study of blood T cell repertoires in COVID-19. Study background: Samples of COVID-19 (acute and convalescent) were obtained from the United States, Italy and Spain. The cDNA or gDNA used as material had been derived from T cells, B-cell-depleted T cells, or PBMCs.

This chain links TRBV18 with TRBJ2-7; TRBD1 matches 8 bases. Sequenced: peripheral blood. The sequence derives from a woman between 45 and 60 years old with acute or convalescent COVID-19. CDR3 in amino acids: CASSPKGTGEGEQYF. The CDR3 DNA sequence: TGTGCCAGCTCACCAAAGGGGACAGGAGAAGGTGAGCAGTACTTC. Variable domain in full (rest from reference TRBV18 and TRBJ2-7): NAGVMQNPRHLVRRRGQEARLRCSPMKGHSHVYWYRQLPEEGLKFMVYLQKENIIDESGMPKERFSAEFPKEGPSILRIQQVVRGDSAAYFCASSPKGTGEGEQYFGPGTRLTVT.